This entry lists 9 T cell receptor beta chains sequenced from one sample in a study of blood T cells in healthy people across ages. Together with a sample-barcoded 5' primer, a J-beta primer mix was included in a second PCR lasting about 7 to 12 cycles. TCRdb processed the 5' RACE reads anew with MiXCR; each CDR3 protein has one entry. The sample lists 1.6 million or so distinct CDR3 sequences; 30% to 35% were seen once. Specimen: blood. The receptors were sampled from a woman in her 30s in good health.

This clonotype has only a few counts. V gene TRBV20-1 combines with J gene TRBJ2-1; a weak D match, TRBD2 (6 bases). The CDR3 sequence is 14 residues long. Germline V lookup: CDR1 DFQATT, CDR2 SNEGSKA (reference sequence). V lost 1 base to trimming and J lost 1 base, with 8 bases between them. The CDR3 region is CSARGLESYNEQFF. Here the CDR3 DNA reads TGCAGTGCTAGAGGACTAGAGTCCTACAATGAGCAGTTCTTC.

This chain links TRBV20-1 with TRBJ2-5; 8 bases are shared with TRBD1. Germline assignment: CDR1 DFQATT and CDR2 SNEGSKA (reference sequence). The V and J ends lost 4 bases and 7 bases, in that order; junction bases with no gene match: 11. The CDR3 runs 14 residues. Here the CDR3 DNA reads TGCAGTGCTACGGGACAGGTGGGAGTCTGGACCCAGTACTTC. It encodes CSATGQVGVWTQYF.

The gene calls are TRBV9 and TRBJ1-5, with 8 bases that match TRBD1. Trimming removed 4 bases from V and 6 bases from J; junction bases left unmatched: 9. CDR1 and CDR2 (germline): SGDLS, YYNGEE. This CDR3 is 15 amino acids long. CDR3: CASSPAGGAGQPQHF. The CDR3 DNA reads as TGTGCCAGCAGCCCCGCAGGGGGCGCCGGTCAGCCCCAGCATTTT.

This clonotype occurred once. The CDR3 reads CASTSLRAGEKGGYTF. The DNA of the CDR3 is TGTGCCAGCACCTCCCTTCGGGCAGGGGAAAAGGGTGGCTACACCTTC. V gene TRBV11-2 combines with J gene TRBJ1-2, with a tentative D call TRBD1 (6 bases). Trimming took 7 bases from V and 7 from J, leaving 25 bases between them. The length of the CDR3 is 16 residues. CDR1 and CDR2 from the germline V gene are SGHAT and FQNNGV.

Note on this clonotype: This may arise from a read error, as a much more abundant clone is one base away. This chain joins TRBV20-1 and TRBJ1-2, with 7 bases fitting TRBD1. The J segment lost 4 bases and the V segment lost 1 base, leaving 6 bases of the junction unmatched. Germline values: CDR1 DFQATT, CDR2 SNEGSKA (reference sequence). The CDR3 is made up of 14 amino acids. Here the CDR3 reads CSARVPGQVYGYTF. The CDR3, as DNA: TGCAGTGCTAGAGTCCCAGGACAGGTCTATGGCTACACCTTC.

This chain links TRBV10-3 with TRBJ2-2; a possible D gene is TRBD2 (6 bases). The germline gives CDR1 ENHRY, CDR2 SYGVKD. This CDR3 has 15 residues. V was pared by 0 bases and J by 6 bases, with 11 bases between. This CDR3 is CAISESRRGSGELFF. The CDR3 region has the DNA TGTGCCATCAGTGAGTCGAGACGGGGGTCCGGGGAGCTGTTTTTT.

This clonotype was recorded many times. The chain carries TRBV12-3 or TRBV12-4 and TRBJ2-5; TRBD1 is a possible D gene (6 bases). This CDR3 region has 13 residues. The germline V and J ends were trimmed by 6 bases and 3 bases, with 11 bases remaining between them. CDR3 nucleotide sequence: TGTGCCAGCAGCCAGACAGGCGAAGAGACCCAGTACTTC. This gives the protein CASSQTGEETQYF.

This clonotype was seen repeatedly, ten times or more. This chain joins TRBV7-9 and TRBJ2-7, with a tentative D call TRBD2 (5 bases). The V and J ends lost 2 bases and 0 bases respectively, with 20 bases between them. Germline-derived CDR1 and CDR2 are SEHNR and FQNEAQ (reference sequence). This CDR3 comprises 18 residues. This CDR3 is CASSLREGTATSSYEQYF. The CDR3 region has the DNA TGTGCCAGCAGCTTAAGAGAGGGTACGGCGACCAGCTCCTACGAGCAGTACTTC.

Notes on this clonotype: The CDR3 does not end in the conserved phenylalanine or tryptophan, so this is likely a read error. The chain joins TRBV7-9 to TRBJ2-5; the match to TRBD2 covers 7 bases. CDR1 and CDR2 from the germline V gene are SEHNR and FQNEAQ (reference sequence). The CDR3 is 15 amino acids. The V segment lost 2 bases and the J segment 5 bases; nucleotides outside the gene matches: 8. For the CDR3, the DNA is TGTGCCAGCAGCTTAAATAGCGGGCCCGGGGAGACCCAGTACGTC. This gives the protein CASSLNSGPGETQYV.